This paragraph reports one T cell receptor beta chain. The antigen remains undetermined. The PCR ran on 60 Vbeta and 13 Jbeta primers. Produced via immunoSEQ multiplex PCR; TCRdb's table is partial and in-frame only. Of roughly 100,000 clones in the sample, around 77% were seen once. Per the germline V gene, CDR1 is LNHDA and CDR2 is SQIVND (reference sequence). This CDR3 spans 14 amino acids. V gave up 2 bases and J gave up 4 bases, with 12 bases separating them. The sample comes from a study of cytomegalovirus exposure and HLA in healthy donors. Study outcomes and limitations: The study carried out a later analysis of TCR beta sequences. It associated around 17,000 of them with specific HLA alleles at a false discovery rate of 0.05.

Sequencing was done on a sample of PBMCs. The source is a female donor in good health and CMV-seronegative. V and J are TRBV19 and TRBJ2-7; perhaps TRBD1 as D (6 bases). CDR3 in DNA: TGTGCCAGTAGTATACAGGGGCAGGGATACGAGCAGTACTTC. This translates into CASSIQGQGYEQYF.